The text below deals with one T cell receptor (beta chain). Method: immunoSEQ multiplex PCR; TCRdb's copy keeps in-frame clones and lacks some. Seen here are about 17,000 clones, about 80% observed once, and the top ten hold around 15%. The data were obtained in a study of cytotoxic CD8 clonotypes in ibrutinib-treated CLL. Losses at the gene ends were 6 bases for V and 4 bases for J; bases not matched to a gene: 5. The CDR3 covers 14 residues. Germline values: CDR1 MNHEY, CDR2 SMNVEV (reference sequence). The clonotype was recovered from a human donor with chronic lymphocytic leukemia. Source: PBMCs, taken before ibrutinib treatment. V and J are TRBV27 and TRBJ1-5; TRBD1 aligns across 8 bases. CDR3 sequence reads: CASRSWTGNQPQHF. The CDR3 bases are TGTGCCAGCAGAAGTTGGACAGGGAATCAGCCCCAGCATTTT.